The clone carrying this T cell receptor beta chain was counted only a few times. This CDR3 spans 16 amino acids. The junction had 13 bases not matched to a gene; V was cut back by 7 bases and J by 7 bases. These data belong to a study of T-cell reconstitution after alpha-beta-depleted transplantation in children. During its preparation, the TCRbeta library received unique molecular identifiers. Via MiXCR, TCRdb re-called the PCR reads, giving one row per CDR3 protein. The sample holds around 400,000 distinct CDR3 sequences, roughly 22% seen once. V is TRBV12-3 or TRBV12-4 and J is TRBJ1-6; 7 nucleotides align to TRBD1. This TCR was recovered from a human donor who donated a stem cell graft to a child with acute myeloid leukemia. Sequenced material: PBMCs from the stem cell graft donor, taken from the stem cell graft. DNA of the CDR3: TGTGCCAGCACCAGGGGCACCGGGACAGTAAATTCACCCCTCCACTTT. It is translated as CASTRGTGTVNSPLHF.